This T cell receptor (beta chain) emerged from a study of monozygotic twins with inflammatory bowel disease. Study-level results: IBD patients share fewer clonotypes with other people than healthy twins do, especially with disease activity. Healthy co-twins showed greater TCRbeta diversity (inverse Simpson) than IBD patients.

Concerning this clonotype: Its antigen is unidentified.

Every TCR library consumed 3500 ng of total RNA. TCRalpha and TCRbeta cDNA underwent two nested PCRs of roughly 15 and 9 cycles. TCRdb derives one entry per CDR3 protein from the 5' RACE reads, leaving out DNA. The repertoire table contains about 200,000 distinct CDR3 sequences. Germline V gene sequence: CDR1 MDHEN, CDR2 SYDVKM. The length of the CDR3 is 17 residues. The clonotype was recovered from a human donor with ulcerative colitis or Crohn's disease, or a healthy co-twin of an affected twin (not recorded which). The specimen sequenced was blood. The genes are TRBV28 and TRBJ2-3; TCRdb indicates TRBD1, and absent DNA this call remains unverified. The CDR3 sequence: CASSLTEGGSHTDTQYF.